One T cell receptor beta chain is described in this entry. Its antigen has not been determined. Nothing much larger sits one base from this clone, and base qualities are not available. This sample was taken from a study of cytomegalovirus exposure and HLA in healthy donors (dated by TCRdb to 2017 to 2019). With regard to the full study: An earlier analysis of approximately 590 of the donors reported more than 250 Gb of sequence data and 100 million to 130 million unique TCR beta sequences from about 180 million T cells. Donor age, sex, ethnicity and CMV serostatus were compiled together with the repertoire data. Typing coverage varied by locus: about 620-630 donors for A, B, C, DRB1 and DQB1; under 550 for DQA1; more than 600 for DPA1; roughly 450 for DPB1. Among over 350 genotyped donors of the cohort, an average of 235,054 unique TCR beta nucleotide sequences were sequenced per donor, roughly a sixth of them non-productive. To predict cytomegalovirus infection status, the study combined high-throughput TCR immunosequencing, statistical association of individual TCRs with disease status, and machine learning. Because of strong linkage in the cohort, roughly five DR-DQ haplotypes were treated as single units for association and clustering. In a later analysis, previously published TCR beta repertoires from 500 to 750 donors were re-analyzed and high-resolution HLA genotyping was added so that TCR occurrence patterns could be studied. HLA typing covered class I and class II loci at four-digit resolution. Rather than drawing on any new phenotypic data, the later analysis identified candidate immune exposures from TCR beta sequences and the way those sequences occurred across donors. Roughly 320 gigabases of sequencing data and about 92 million unique TCR sequences made up an early release that covered under 750 HLA-typed donors. Every discovery cohort repertoire had been produced on one sequencing platform. In a later genetic analysis, genome-wide SNP genotypes for about three fifths of the 666 donors were used, and that subset was treated as a discovery cohort. The study aimed to test whether signatures of past pathogen exposure could be identified by cataloging public T cell receptors. Using immunosequencing, the study profiled T cell repertoires from 500 to 800 subjects and related those repertoires to cytomegalovirus serostatus. An earlier analysis of several hundred of the donors applied high-throughput TCR beta sequencing to assess whether each TCR beta V gene segment acted as functional or pseudogenic. Of the roughly 400 genotyped donors, approximately 81% were placed in the genetic ancestry cluster associated with self-reported Caucasian donors. In addition to the first cohort of 650 to 750 subjects, a separate validation cohort of 120 different subjects was used. The paper as a whole reports these results and caveats: In an earlier analysis of a few hundred of the donors, most TCR beta V segments were observed in productive rearrangements about 90% or about 30% of the time, broadly matching IMGT annotations. In this cohort, only TCR beta chains were sequenced, and detectable features were limited by the absence of alpha or paired-chain data. Specific HLA alleles were associated with around 18,000 TCR beta sequences at a false discovery rate of 0.05 in a later analysis. Three of the identified cytomegalovirus-associated TCR beta chains were confirmed in vitro to be specific for cytomegalovirus antigens. According to a later genetic analysis, donors in an Asian-associated ancestry cluster had fewer N-insertions in productive TCRs than the approximately 630-donor mean. V-gene and J-gene trimming of TCR beta chains was associated with a missense DCLRE1C variant in a later genetic analysis, and the association was replicated in an independent cohort. Over 15 rarely observed V segments, including chromosome 9 orphons, were excluded from the earlier analysis of several hundred of the donors because counts were too low. Assigning TCR associations to individual alleles was difficult when HLA alleles, especially DR and DQ, strongly co-occurred. The sequencing pipeline was judged likely to have produced a cluster of highly shared sequence variants as a technical artifact. A later analysis reported that several top co-occurrence clusters appeared linked to parvovirus B19, influenza, CMV and Epstein-Barr virus. In both the original and validation cohorts, the classifier was reported to diagnose cytomegalovirus status with high specificity and sensitivity. Compared with equally common non-associated chains, HLA-associated TCR beta chains in a later analysis were more clonally expanded and had lower generation probabilities. It was suggested by the authors that the approach could potentially be generalized to other disease states and immunological phenotypes. A further reported finding was that TCR beta sequences accurately predicted the HLA-A and HLA-B alleles for most subjects in the first cohort. Most TCR sequences were observed very rarely across donors, whereas some public TCRs were present in many individuals. Because HLA typing was unavailable for some donors at each locus, only the typed subset was used in association tests. Most CMV-associated TCR beta chains appeared to be HLA-restricted in a later analysis, and the HLA associations seemed to be driven largely by CMV exposure. The study listed 150 to 200 TCR beta chains as associated with cytomegalovirus. Linkage disequilibrium might explain the correlated functional status among segregating V segments, but an unknown experimental factor could not be excluded. A later analysis found that TCR association rates varied across HLA loci, with DRB1 alleles showing the most associated TCRs and HLA-C alleles the fewest. The only immune exposure information available for the cohort was CMV serostatus. Roughly uniform sequencing depth across donors was assumed in presence/absence analyses, although this assumption may not hold.

The cohort was made up of hundreds of healthy bone marrow donors. All cohort members were sampled while nominally healthy, although unrecorded immune exposures were likely present. The donor tested CMV seropositive and was one of the 289 seropositive cohort members. Each donor provided a peripheral blood sample, and peripheral blood mononuclear cells were used for TCR beta sequencing. The Qiagen DNeasy Blood Extraction Kit was used to extract genomic DNA from the blood cell samples. The library relied on the immunoSEQ multiplex PCR assay. For the multiplex PCR, a mixture combining 60 forward primers for TCR Vbeta segments and 13 reverse primers for TCR Jbeta segments was used. The CDR3 region of rearranged TCR beta genes was amplified from genomic DNA with a multiplex PCR assay. The amplified TCR beta libraries were sequenced on the Illumina HiSeq System as 87-base-pair reads. The paper's data handling went like this. A later analysis counted approximately 76 million unique TCR beta chains across the 550 to 800 repertoires, and approximately 11 million of these chains were shared by at least two donors. To remove PCR and sequencing errors, raw reads were error-corrected and collapsed into unique sequences using a nearest-neighbor algorithm that merged closely related sequences. V, D and J gene segments were assigned by aligning CDR3 sequences to IMGT reference sequences. For a sequence to be retained, a match of at least six nucleotides to both a V gene segment and a J gene segment was required. A rearrangement was called productive if the CDR3 had no stop codons and remained in frame with V and J, and every other rearrangement was called non-productive. Following IMGT convention, CDR3 was defined as the stretch from the second conserved V-encoded cysteine up to the conserved J-encoded phenylalanine. The earlier analysis of 550 to 650 of the donors excluded any sequence lacking an unambiguous match to a single V gene segment. An earlier analysis of a few hundred of the donors called V segments functional above 56.7% productive rearrangements and segregating when the between-donor standard deviation exceeded 5%. A statistical classification framework was built for diagnosing cytomegalovirus status from the catalog of TCR beta chain sequences. A later analysis assigned V and J genes by comparing TCR nucleotide sequences with IMGT/GENE-DB human TR gene sequences. Using the TCRdist pipeline, a later analysis assigned CDR3 sequences along with most-parsimonious VDJ recombination scenarios. In a later analysis, each TCR beta chain was defined by its CDR3 amino acid sequence together with its V-gene family, and reads without a unique V-gene family were excluded. In a later analysis, nearly 600 highly shared, low-generation-probability nucleotide sequences were removed to address suspected cross-contamination and a sequencing artifact. In a later analysis, a clonal expansion index for each public chain was calculated from normalized within-repertoire ranks of inferred template counts. In a later analysis, generation probabilities were computed with a VDJ recombination model fitted to out-of-frame rearrangements, and the resulting probabilities were checked against IGoR. In a later analysis, hypergeometric tests were used to score TCR-TCR, TCR-HLA and TCR-CMV co-occurrence, with a repertoire-size bias correction applied to TCR pairs. To estimate false discovery rates, a later analysis permuted the HLA or CMV assignments 20 times. In a later analysis, co-occurring TCRs were grouped using DBSCAN, with TCRdist sequence similarity added in when clustering inside HLA-allele-positive subsets. Repertoires with fewer than 30,000 or more than 120,000 public chains, plus five repertoires with anomalous nucleotide sharing, were excluded from co-occurrence clustering. In TCRdb, the immuneACCESS table is reduced to in-frame sequences with V and J assigned. These tables do not hold every clone; where another copy was compared, an unresolved V gene accounts for under half, and the others remain unexplained. V, J and clone size were drawn from that table, and D and trimming were deduced from the DNA. This sample comprises about 70,000 clones, roughly 80% of them detected only once. Less than 3.5% of the sample is held by the ten biggest clonotypes.

The clonotype comes from a girl aged 5-17 years in good health and CMV-seropositive. What was sequenced was PBMCs.

The DNA sequence is as follows: TGTGCCAGCAGCAGGCCGGAAGTCTACGAGCAGTACTTC. Translated, it reads CASSRPEVYEQYF. The chain is assembled from TRBV2 and TRBJ2-7; no D gene can be assigned with confidence. The junction carries 12 bases between V and J, which are trimmed by 6 bases and 3 bases respectively. CDR3 length: 13 amino acids, cysteine to phenylalanine. Only the CDR3 region is kept as DNA, spanning 39 bases read in frame from base 1. CDR1 SNHLY and CDR2 FYNNEI were looked up in the germline V gene.